This T cell receptor (beta chain) emerged from a study of CD8 T cells in ankylosing spondylitis (dated by TCRdb to between 2016 and 2019). About the study as a whole: To find TCR variants linked to disease, the study profiled T cell receptor beta repertoires in ankylosing spondylitis patients and healthy donors. The full study cohort was made up of approximately 27 ankylosing spondylitis patients and 95 to 130 healthy donors. Peripheral blood was sampled, and synovial fluid was also collected from ankylosing spondylitis patients. The investigation overall reported the following: The disease-linked clones had a CD8+ phenotype and were found at relatively low frequencies in peripheral blood. Significant enrichment of the disease-linked clones was reported in matched synovial fluid samples from ankylosing spondylitis patients. Blood from ankylosing spondylitis patients appeared to be characterized by a TCR beta motif composed of under 10 highly homologous amino acid variants. Some TCR beta motif variants had previously been reported in synovial fluid and blood of reactive arthritis patients, which suggested common disease-initiation mechanisms.

Comment on this clonotype: It lacks a known antigen. Qualities for individual bases were not recorded, and no much larger clone is one base off.

Instrument on record: Illumina MiSeq. Quantitative 5'-RACE with molecular barcodes was used to prepare TCR beta libraries. As for the authors' bioinformatics: A new computational method based on a probabilistic model of VDJ rearrangement was used to identify disease-linked TCR variants. In-frame beta chains were kept once TCRdb had trimmed the public reads at Q25 with fastp and called clones with MiXCR. Every CDR3 protein is listed once, alongside the most common genes and DNA of its rows. The V and J calls come from TCRdb's annotation, not from the publication. The sample profile shows over 25,000 distinct CDR3 sequences; approximately 15% of them were found once. The ten biggest clones cover more than 30% of the sample. Its CDR3 holds 14 amino acids, cysteine through phenylalanine. Solely the CDR3 DNA is kept, with 42 bases framed from the first base. V and J lose 7 bases and 2 bases, and a span of 14 bases separates them.

This receptor was obtained from a male donor with ankylosing spondylitis or in good health (not recorded which). Recombination connected TRBV12-3 or TRBV12-4 to TRBJ1-2, with an unclear D gene assignment. Sequenced material: blood. The nucleotide sequence reads as follows: TGTGCCAGCACTCCCGTCCTGATAAACTATGGCTACACCTTC. It encodes CASTPVLINYGYTF.